The 6 T cell receptor beta chains below all came from one sample that was sequenced in a study of human T cells and chemical hapten exposure. Time point here: pre-sensitization, week 0. The treatment is: therapeutic diphenylcyclopropenone sensitization with weekly scalp DPC. TCRdb used MiXCR to reprocess the RACE reads, holding one entry per CDR3 protein. The data show under 300,000 distinct CDR3 sequences, 8.6% seen once. The source material was whole blood, sampled in connection with sensitization to the hapten diphenylcyclopropenone (DPC). The origin of the receptors is a woman between 40 and 50 years old with alopecia areata. Some clones in this sample may be carry-over from other donors' samples.

This clonotype was recorded a few times. The rearrangement uses TRBV3-1 and TRBJ2-4; D call uncertain. Germline V gene lookup returns CDR1 LGHDT and CDR2 YNNKEL (reference sequence). The V end lost 0 bases, the J end lost 8 bases, and 8 bases lay between the germline ends. The CDR3 sequence is 13 residues long. CDR3 coding DNA: TGTGCCAGCAGCCAAGAATGGGCGGACATTCAGTACTTC. It specifies CASSQEWADIQYF.

This chain links TRBV5-1 with TRBJ1-3; no clear D. CDR1 SGHRS and CDR2 YFSETQ come from the germline V gene. The CDR3 loop spans 16 amino acids. Trimming shortened V by 2 bases and J by 0 bases, and 12 bases separated the two germline ends. This chain's CDR3 is CASSFTAPSSGNTIYF. As DNA, the CDR3 is TGCGCCAGCAGCTTCACGGCTCCCTCCTCTGGAAACACCATATATTTT.

A few counts support this clonotype. The chain has TRBV7-2 and TRBJ2-5; the D gene is possibly TRBD2 (6 bases). The CDR3 loop spans 15 amino acids. Germline CDR1 and CDR2: SGHTA and FQGNSA. Trimming cost V 1 base and J 4 bases, with 13 bases left between them. In DNA, the CDR3 is TGTGCCAGCAGCTTAGTCGGCGACGGGGGAGAGACCCAGTACTTC. Translation: CASSLVGDGGETQYF.

V gene TRBV7-2 combines with J gene TRBJ2-1; a possible D gene is TRBD2 (6 bases). The germline V and J ends were trimmed by 3 bases and 10 bases, with 10 bases remaining between them. Per the germline V gene, CDR1 is SGHTA and CDR2 is FQGNSA. The CDR3 contains 12 residues. This CDR3 reads CASSLGTGEQFF. The CDR3 DNA reads as TGTGCCAGCAGCTTGGGGACTGGGGAGCAGTTCTTC.

The chain is built from TRBV20-1 and TRBJ2-3, with TRBD1 matching over 8 bases. The CDR3 covers 15 residues. After removal of 0 bases from V and 2 bases from J, the junction contained 4 bases not matched to a gene. The germline gives CDR1 DFQATT, CDR2 SNEGSKA (reference sequence). CDR3 in DNA: TGCAGTGCTAGAGACCCAGGGGGCCCCACAGATACGCAGTATTTT. Encoded protein: CSARDPGGPTDTQYF.

The CDR3 DNA is TGCGCCAGCAGCTTCGGGTACGGGGGTGAAGATACGCAGTATTTT. Translation gives CASSFGYGGEDTQYF. The V call is TRBV5-1, the J call TRBJ2-3; possible D gene TRBD2, 6 bases. The V end lost 2 bases, the J end lost 5 bases, and 15 bases lay between the germline ends. Germline V gene lookup returns CDR1 SGHRS and CDR2 YFSETQ. This CDR3 has 15 residues.